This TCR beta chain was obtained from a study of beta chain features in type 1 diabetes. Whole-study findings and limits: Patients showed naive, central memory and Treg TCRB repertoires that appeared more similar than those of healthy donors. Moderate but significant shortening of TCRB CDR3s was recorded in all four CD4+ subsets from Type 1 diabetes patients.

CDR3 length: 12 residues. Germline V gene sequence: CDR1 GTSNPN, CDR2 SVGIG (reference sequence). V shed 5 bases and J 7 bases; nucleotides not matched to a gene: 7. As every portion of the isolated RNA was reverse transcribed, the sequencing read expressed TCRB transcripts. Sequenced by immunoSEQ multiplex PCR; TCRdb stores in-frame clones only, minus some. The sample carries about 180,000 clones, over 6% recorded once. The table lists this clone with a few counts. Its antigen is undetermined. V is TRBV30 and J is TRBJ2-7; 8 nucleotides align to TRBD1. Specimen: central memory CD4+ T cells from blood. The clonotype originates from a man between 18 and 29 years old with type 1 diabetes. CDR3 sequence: CAWQTGAREQYF. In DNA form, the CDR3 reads TGTGCCTGGCAGACAGGGGCGAGAGAGCAGTACTTC.